These 23 T cell receptor beta chains originate from one sample sequenced in a study of spatial heterogeneity in lung cancer. TCRdb used MiXCR to reprocess the 5' RACE reads, holding one entry per CDR3 protein. The sample shows under 150,000 distinct CDR3 sequences, 12% of them seen only once. Sample time point: blood at routine non-recurrence follow-up after resection. Sequencing covered unsorted whole RNA taken from tumor, nontumor lung or frozen PBMC. Here the sequenced sample was PBMCs, taken at follow-up. Receptor source: a male donor with early-stage non-small cell lung cancer.

The V and J genes are TRBV2 and TRBJ2-7; 10 bases are a match to TRBD2. J lost 6 bases, V lost 8 bases, and 7 bases had no gene match. This CDR3 contains 13 residues. In germline, CDR1 is SNHLY, CDR2 FYNNEI. The CDR3 loop reads CASAWASGGEQYF. The CDR3 DNA is TGTGCCAGCGCTTGGGCTAGCGGGGGCGAGCAGTACTTC.

This chain uses TRBV5-1 with TRBJ2-3, with D uncertain. Germline CDR1 SGHRS, CDR2 YFSETQ. V lost 5 bases and J 6 bases, leaving 19 bases between the germline ends. CDR3 length equals 15 residues. The CDR3 spells CASRQVSGPGDTQYF. CDR3 DNA sequence: TGCGCCAGCAGGCAAGTTTCCGGCCCCGGGGATACGCAGTATTTT.

The J gene is TRBJ2-7, the V gene TRBV5-1; D remains unclear. V shed 7 bases and J shed 5 bases, with 19 bases lying between them. Germline V gene sequence: CDR1 SGHRS, CDR2 YFSETQ. The CDR3 has 14 residues. In nucleotides, the CDR3 is TGCGCCAGCGGCCCCGTTGGGTCTTCTCACGAGCAGTACTTC. As protein: CASGPVGSSHEQYF.

This clonotype was seen many times. This chain connects TRBV28 to TRBJ2-2, with D maybe TRBD2 (6 bases). V lost 5 bases and J lost 1, with 14 bases in between. CDR1 and CDR2 (germline): MDHEN, SYDVKM. The CDR3 covers 16 residues. CDR3 coding DNA: TGTGCCAGCAGTCTGCCGGGACTCAAGAACACCGGGGAGCTGTTTTTT. Its protein is CASSLPGLKNTGELFF.

This clonotype has ten or more counts. The genes are TRBV28 and TRBJ2-6, with D possibly TRBD2 on 5 matching bases. Between the trimmed V and J ends, which lost 8 bases and 4 bases, there was a span of 15 bases. The germline V gene encodes CDR1 MDHEN and CDR2 SYDVKM. The CDR3 contains 15 residues. This chain's CDR3 is CASARVVVGANVLTF. CDR3 coding DNA: TGTGCCAGCGCGAGGGTGGTAGTCGGGGCCAACGTCCTGACTTTC. The full variable domain, rest sourced from reference TRBV28 and TRBJ2-6, is DVKVTQSSRYLVKRTGEKVFLECVQDMDHENMFWYRQDPGLGLRLIYFSYDVKMKEKGDIPEGYSVSREKKERFSLILESASTNQTSMYLCASARVVVGANVLTFGAGSRLTVL.

The chain combines TRBV10-3 with TRBJ1-4; D not resolved. Germline V CDR1 and CDR2: ENHRY, SYGVKD. This CDR3 has 12 amino acids. V was trimmed by 4 bases and J by 0 bases, leaving 0 bases between them. The CDR3 nucleotides read TGTGCCATCAGTGCAACTAATGAAAAACTGTTTTTT. This sequence encodes CAISATNEKLFF.

This clonotype was recorded a few times. The chain employs TRBV20-1 and TRBJ2-7, with D perhaps matching TRBD2 (7 bases). Germline V gives CDR1 DFQATT, CDR2 SNEGSKA (reference sequence). The CDR3 contains 16 residues. V lost 0 bases to trimming and J lost 3 bases, with 18 bases between them. This chain's CDR3 is CSARDFRGAESYEQYF. The CDR3 nucleotides read TGCAGTGCTAGAGATTTCCGGGGGGCCGAGAGCTACGAGCAGTACTTC.

In its sample, this clonotype was seen a few times. The chain joins TRBV27 to TRBJ2-1; D might be TRBD2 (6 bases). Trimming removed 11 bases from V and 8 bases from J, with 19 bases in between. This CDR3 region has 13 residues. The V gene's germline CDR1 is MNHEY and CDR2 SMNVEV (reference sequence). The DNA of the CDR3 is TGTGCCGCCCACGGGACTGGCACCCATGAGCAGTTCTTC. Residues: CAAHGTGTHEQFF.

This clonotype was counted only a few times. The DNA of the CDR3 is TGTGCCAGCAGCTTAGCGTCCCCAAGGGGGTCCGGGGAGCTGTTTTTT. Amino acid sequence: CASSLASPRGSGELFF. The genes are TRBV7-9 and TRBJ2-2; TRBD1 might be the D (6 bases). The germline V and J ends were trimmed by 0 bases and 6 bases, with 14 bases remaining between them. Germline CDR1 and CDR2: SEHNR and FQNEAQ (reference sequence). The CDR3 covers 16 residues.

This clonotype was found a few times. CDR3 protein: CATSKQGLLGNTIYF. The CDR3, as DNA: TGTGCCACCAGCAAACAGGGGTTATTAGGAAACACCATATATTTT. V is TRBV15 and J is TRBJ1-3; 7 nucleotides match TRBD1. The CDR3 runs to 15 residues. J was trimmed by 4 bases and V by 4 bases; bases with no gene match: 7. The germline gives CDR1 LNHNV, CDR2 YYDKDF (reference sequence). The full variable domain, completed using reference TRBV15 and TRBJ1-3, is DAMVIQNPRYQVTQFGKPVTLSCSQTLNHNVMYWYQQKSSQAPKLLFHYYDKDFNNEADTPDNFQSRRPNTSFCFLDIRSPGLGDTAMYLCATSKQGLLGNTIYFGEGSWLTVV.

The V call is TRBV5-1, the J call TRBJ1-1, with D possibly TRBD1 on 6 matching bases. The CDR3 length is 15 residues. Trimming left V 0 bases short and J 3 bases short, with 12 bases between. Looked up from germline, CDR1 is SGHRS and CDR2 is YFSETQ. The CDR3 coding sequence is TGCGCCAGCAGCTTGGCAGGGGATCCCTACACTGAAGCTTTCTTT. Amino acid sequence: CASSLAGDPYTEAFF.

This clonotype was seen only a few times. This chain links TRBV18 with TRBJ1-2; 9 bases map to TRBD1. The CDR3 covers 14 residues. V trimming: 6 bases; J trimming: 2 bases; junction bases outside the gene matches: 4. The germline V gene encodes CDR1 KGHSH and CDR2 LQKENI. CDR3 amino acids: CASSPGTGNYGYTF. As DNA, the CDR3 is TGTGCCAGCTCGCCCGGGACAGGGAACTATGGCTACACCTTC.

This clonotype was found a few times. V gene TRBV19 combines with J gene TRBJ2-2; 8 bases are a match to TRBD2. Trimming took 7 bases from V and 0 from J; bases not matched to a gene: 7. Germline assignment: CDR1 LNHDA and CDR2 SQIVND (reference sequence). The CDR3 totals 16 residues. The CDR3 region is CASTPGGGANTGELFF. The CDR3 DNA sequence: TGTGCCAGTACCCCGGGGGGGGGAGCGAACACCGGGGAGCTGTTTTTT.

This chain joins TRBV12-3 or TRBV12-4 and TRBJ2-1; D ambiguous. The CDR3 runs to 14 residues. V shed 6 bases and J shed 7 bases, with 16 bases lying between them. In DNA, the CDR3 is TGTGCCAGCAGCTTTAGTCCCCCTCGGAATGAGCAGTTCTTC. Protein product: CASSFSPPRNEQFF.

This chain links TRBV10-3 with TRBJ1-2; D is undetermined. CDR3 length: 12 residues. Trimming shortened V by 5 bases and J by 2 bases, and 6 bases separated the two germline ends. From germline, CDR1 is ENHRY and CDR2 SYGVKD. Written as DNA, the CDR3 is TGTGCCATCAGTAGTGAGAACTATGGCTACACCTTC. It specifies CAISSENYGYTF.

This clonotype was observed a few times. V gene TRBV5-5 combines with J gene TRBJ2-2; the D gene is possibly TRBD1 (6 bases). Germline V CDR1 and CDR2: SGHKS, YYEKEE (reference sequence). The CDR3 is 15 amino acids. V dropped 6 bases and J dropped 6 bases, with 18 bases sitting between them. The CDR3 bases are TGTGCCAGCACCCCGGGACATGCCGGGGCCGGGGAGCTGTTTTTT. Translated: CASTPGHAGAGELFF.

In this sample, this clonotype turned up a few times. This chain connects TRBV4-2 to TRBJ1-1; 7 bases align to TRBD1. The length of the CDR3 is 16 residues. The ends lost 4 bases at V and 0 bases at J; junction bases unmatched: 8. Germline values: CDR1 LGHNA, CDR2 YNFKEQ. Here the CDR3 reads CASSPTGVGVNTEAFF. In DNA form, the CDR3 reads TGTGCCAGCAGCCCCACAGGGGTTGGTGTGAACACTGAAGCTTTCTTT.

The V gene is TRBV19, the J gene TRBJ2-3; D not resolved. V was cut by 2 bases and J by 4 bases, with 7 bases left in between. Germline CDR1 LNHDA, CDR2 SQIVND (reference sequence). The CDR3 totals 13 residues. For the CDR3, the DNA is TGTGCCAGTAGTATAAAGTTAGCAGATACGCAGTATTTT. Its protein product is CASSIKLADTQYF.

This clonotype appeared a few times. The chain combines TRBV5-1 with TRBJ1-5; D is perhaps TRBD1 (5 bases). CDR1 is SGHRS and CDR2 is YFSETQ in the germline V gene. The V end lost 0 bases, the J end lost 1 base, and 8 bases lay between the germline ends. The CDR3 contains 15 residues. CDR3 residues: CASSLEGESNQPQHF. The CDR3 DNA reads as TGCGCCAGCAGCTTGGAAGGGGAGAGCAATCAGCCCCAGCATTTT.

This clonotype was observed a handful of times. The rearrangement uses TRBV7-9 and TRBJ1-2; D is ambiguous. The CDR3 has 13 residues. Germline values: CDR1 SEHNR, CDR2 FQNEAQ (reference sequence). V was cut by 4 bases and J by 1 base, with 7 bases left in between. For the CDR3, the DNA is TGTGCCAGCAGCTCTCAGTTTAACTATGGCTACACCTTC. Translated, it gives CASSSQFNYGYTF.

This clonotype was counted ten times or more. The chain links TRBV6-5 to TRBJ2-4; 8 bases align to TRBD1. The CDR3 is 13 amino acids. Germline assignment: CDR1 MNHEY and CDR2 SVGAGI. With 6 bases clipped from V and 6 bases from J, the junction kept 4 bases outside the gene matches. In DNA form, the CDR3 reads TGTGCCAGCAGCCGCGGACAGGGAAACATTCAGTACTTC. Its translation: CASSRGQGNIQYF.

This clonotype showed up just a few times. V and J are TRBV12-3 or TRBV12-4 and TRBJ2-5; 10 bases line up with TRBD2. V was clipped by 2 bases and J by 4 bases; unmatched bases: 10. The CDR3 covers 17 residues. CDR3 amino acids: CASSLRGLASLGETQYF. The CDR3 DNA sequence: TGTGCCAGCAGTTTAAGGGGACTAGCGAGTCTCGGAGAGACCCAGTACTTC.

This clonotype was detected a few times. The genes are TRBV4-1 and TRBJ2-5; 7 nucleotides agree with TRBD2. This CDR3 is 13 amino acids long. The trim removed 4 bases at V and 5 bases at J, leaving 4 bases unmatched. Germline V CDR1 and CDR2: MGHRA, YSYEKL. CDR3 coding DNA: TGCGCCAGCAGCCTAGCGGGTTGGGAGACCCAGTACTTC. It codes for CASSLAGWETQYF.